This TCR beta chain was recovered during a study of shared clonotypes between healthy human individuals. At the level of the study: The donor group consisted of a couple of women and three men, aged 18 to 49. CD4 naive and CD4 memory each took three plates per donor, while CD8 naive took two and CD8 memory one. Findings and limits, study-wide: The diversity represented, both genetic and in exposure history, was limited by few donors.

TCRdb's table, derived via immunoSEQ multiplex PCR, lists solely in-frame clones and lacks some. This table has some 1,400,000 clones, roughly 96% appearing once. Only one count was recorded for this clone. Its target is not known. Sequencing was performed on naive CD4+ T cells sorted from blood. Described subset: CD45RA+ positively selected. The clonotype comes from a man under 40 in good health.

CDR3 region: CATSREHRAPQETQYF. In nucleotides, the CDR3 is TGTGCCACCAGCAGAGAGCACAGGGCACCGCAAGAGACCCAGTACTTC. The chain combines TRBV15 with TRBJ2-5, with a weak D call TRBD1 (6 bases). From germline, CDR1 is LNHNV and CDR2 YYDKDF (reference sequence). The ends were cut back, 0 bases at V and 2 bases at J, with 13 bases in the middle. The CDR3 sequence is 16 residues long.